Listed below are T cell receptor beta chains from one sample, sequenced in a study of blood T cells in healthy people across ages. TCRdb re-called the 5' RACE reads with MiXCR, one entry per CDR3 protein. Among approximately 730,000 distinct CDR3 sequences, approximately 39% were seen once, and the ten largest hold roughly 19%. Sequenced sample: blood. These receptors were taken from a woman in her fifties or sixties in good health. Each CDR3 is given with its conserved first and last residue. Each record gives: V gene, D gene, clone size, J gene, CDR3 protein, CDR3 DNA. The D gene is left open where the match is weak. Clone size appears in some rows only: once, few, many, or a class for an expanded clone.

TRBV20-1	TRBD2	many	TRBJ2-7	CSAPFSGNYEQYF	TGCAGTGCCCCTTTTAGCGGGAACTACGAGCAGTACTTC
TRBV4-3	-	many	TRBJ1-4	CASSQGGGNEKLFF	TGCGCCAGCAGCCAAGGAGGGGGTAATGAAAAACTGTTTTTT
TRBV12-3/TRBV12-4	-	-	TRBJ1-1	CASSQTGGPETFF	TGTGCCAGCAGTCAAACGGGCGGACCAGAAACTTTCTTT
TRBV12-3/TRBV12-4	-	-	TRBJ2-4	CASSANLEIQYF	TGTGCCAGCAGCGCGAACTTGGAAATTCAGTACTTC
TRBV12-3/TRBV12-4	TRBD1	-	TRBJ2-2	CASLNRQGPTGELFF	TGTGCCAGCTTAAATCGACAGGGCCCCACCGGGGAGCTGTTTTTT
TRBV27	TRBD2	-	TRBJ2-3	CASSGRLADPPDTQYF	TGTGCCAGCAGTGGCCGACTAGCGGACCCCCCAGATACGCAGTATTTT
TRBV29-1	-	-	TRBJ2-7	CSVGAGTGTYERYF	-
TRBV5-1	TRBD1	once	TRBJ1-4	CASSPGTGRGEKLFF	TGCGCCAGCAGCCCCGGGACAGGGAGAGGTGAAAAACTGTTTTTT
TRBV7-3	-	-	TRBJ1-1	CASSLMSGAPLTEAFF	TGTGCCAGCAGCTTAATGTCGGGGGCTCCCCTCACTGAAGCTTTCTTT
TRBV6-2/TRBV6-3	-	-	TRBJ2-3	CASSQTLGLGTDTQYF	TGTGCCAGCAGCCAAACCCTCGGACTTGGTACAGATACGCAGTATTTT
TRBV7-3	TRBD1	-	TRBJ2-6	CASSLGGQGFLSGANVLTF	TGTGCCAGCAGCTTAGGAGGACAGGGATTCCTGTCTGGGGCCAACGTCCTGACTTTC
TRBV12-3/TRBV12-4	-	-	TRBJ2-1	CASRGAPPSYNEQFF	TGTGCCAGCAGGGGAGCCCCCCCGTCCTACAATGAGCAGTTCTTC
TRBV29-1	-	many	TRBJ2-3	CSVRLTADTQYF	TGCAGCGTTCGCCTGACTGCAGATACGCAGTATTTT
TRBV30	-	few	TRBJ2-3	CAWSPGGAGTDTQYF	TGTGCCTGGAGTCCAGGGGGGGCGGGCACAGATACGCAGTATTTT
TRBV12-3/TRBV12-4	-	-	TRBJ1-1	CASSYSNRVGTEAFF	TGTGCCAGCAGTTATTCAAACAGGGTTGGGACTGAAGCTTTCTTT
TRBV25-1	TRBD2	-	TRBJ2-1	CASASGSLYEQFF	TGTGCCAGTGCTAGCGGGAGTTTGTACGAGCAGTTCTTC
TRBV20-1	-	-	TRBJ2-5	CSASEGVPLETQYF	TGCAGTGCTAGTGAAGGTGTACCCCTTGAGACCCAGTACTTC
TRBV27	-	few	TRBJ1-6	CASSLNTLPYNSPLHF	TGTGCCAGCAGCCTTAACACACTCCCTTATAATTCACCCCTCCACTTT
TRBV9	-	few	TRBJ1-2	CASSTGQPNYGYTF	TGTGCCAGCAGCACAGGACAGCCTAACTATGGCTACACCTTC
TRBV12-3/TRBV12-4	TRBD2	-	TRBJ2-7	CASKGLAGSYEQYF	TGTGCCAGCAAAGGACTAGCGGGAAGCTACGAGCAGTACTTC
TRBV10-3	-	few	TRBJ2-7	CAISDGPENEQYF	TGTGCCATCAGCGACGGTCCGGAGAACGAGCAGTACTTC
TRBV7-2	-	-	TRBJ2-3	CASSLDRLGGDTQYF	TGTGCCAGCAGCTTAGATAGGTTAGGGGGAGATACGCAGTATTTT
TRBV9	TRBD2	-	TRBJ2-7	CASSVSGKSYEQYF	TGTGCCAGCAGCGTCAGCGGGAAGTCCTACGAGCAGTACTTC
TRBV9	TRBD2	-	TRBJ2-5	CASSVETSGGLLQETQYF	TGTGCCAGCAGCGTAGAGACTAGCGGGGGGTTACTTCAAGAGACCCAGTACTTC
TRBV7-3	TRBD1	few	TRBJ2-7	CASSQARGSEQYF	TGTGCCAGCAGCCAAGCCAGGGGGAGCGAGCAGTACTTC
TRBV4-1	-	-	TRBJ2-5	CASSRRLYQETQYF	TGCGCCAGCAGCCGACGACTTTACCAAGAGACCCAGTACTTC
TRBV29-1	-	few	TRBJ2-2	CSVEDLSTGELFF	TGCAGCGTTGAAGATCTGAGCACCGGGGAGCTGTTTTTT
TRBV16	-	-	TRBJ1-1	CASSQSESNTEAFF	TGTGCCAGCAGCCAATCAGAGAGCAACACTGAAGCTTTCTTT